What follows are 27 T cell receptor beta chains derived from one specimen sequenced in a study of shared clonotypes between healthy human individuals. Profiled with immunoSEQ multiplex PCR; TCRdb holds only in-frame clones, not every one. The data contain 1.5 million to 2.5 million clones, about 95% of them singletons. CD8 cells classed as naive were CD45RO-negative and positively selected for CCR7, excluding terminally differentiated effector memory CD45RA+ cells. Sequences were obtained from naive CD8+ T cells sorted from blood. All receptors come from a man younger than 35 in good health.

The V call is TRBV7-9, the J call TRBJ2-7; 9 bases fit TRBD1. This CDR3 spans 13 amino acids. Germline values: CDR1 SEHNR, CDR2 FQNEAQ (reference sequence). Losses at the gene ends were 8 bases for V and 2 bases for J; bases not matched to a gene: 4. DNA of the CDR3: TGTGCCAGCGGACAGGGGATCACCTACGAGCAGTACTTC. It is translated as CASGQGITYEQYF. Drawing the rest from reference TRBV7-9 and TRBJ2-7, the complete variable domain is DTGVSQNPRHKITKRGQNVTFRCDPISEHNRLYWYRQTLGQGPEFLTYFQNEAQLEKSRLLSDRFSAERPKGSFSTLEIQRTEQGDSAMYLCASGQGITYEQYFGPGTRLTVT.

The chain employs TRBV4-3 and TRBJ2-3, with 12 bases lining up with TRBD2. The CDR3 totals 20 residues. From germline, CDR1 is LGHNA and CDR2 YSLEER. Germline trimming cut 0 bases from V and 4 bases from J; bases unmatched to any gene: 14. The CDR3 loop reads CASSQEGMATSGSRADTQYF. The CDR3 nucleotides are TGCGCCAGCAGCCAAGAAGGAATGGCGACTAGCGGGAGTAGGGCAGATACGCAGTATTTT.

This clone was recorded only once. The same CDR3 is also encoded by other DNA sequences in this sample. This chain links TRBV11-2 with TRBJ2-5, with D uncertain. Between the trimmed V and J ends, which lost 5 bases and 5 bases, there was a span of 9 bases. The germline gives CDR1 SGHAT, CDR2 FQNNGV. The CDR3 length is 12 residues. The CDR3 DNA is TGTGCCAGCAGCCCGCTCGGGGAGACCCAGTACTTC. It translates to CASSPLGETQYF.

This chain connects TRBV29-1 to TRBJ1-1, with D possibly TRBD1 on 6 matching bases. V gave up 7 bases and J gave up 0 bases, with 15 bases separating them. CDR1 and CDR2 (germline): SQVTM, ANQGSEA. This CDR3 contains 14 residues. CDR3 nucleotides: TGCAGCGGGAACAGGGCCCTCATGAACACTGAAGCTTTCTTT. Its translation is CSGNRALMNTEAFF.

The J gene is TRBJ2-3, the V gene TRBV27; D unclear. The CDR3 consists of 14 residues. The ends were cut back, 2 bases at V and 3 bases at J, with 9 bases in the middle. Looked up from germline, CDR1 is MNHEY and CDR2 is SMNVEV (reference sequence). The CDR3 loop is CASSLPERTDTQYF. The CDR3 coding sequence is TGTGCCAGCAGTTTACCGGAGAGGACAGATACGCAGTATTTT.

This clone was picked up one time. The chain carries TRBV10-1 and TRBJ2-3, with 12 bases fitting TRBD2. CDR1 is WNHNN, CDR2 SYGVQD, per germline (reference sequence). CDR3 length: 17 residues. V lost 2 bases, J lost 4 bases, and 7 bases stayed unmatched. CDR3 bases: TGCGCCAGCAGTGAGGGGGCTAGCGGGGGGGCCGCAGATACGCAGTATTTT. This sequence encodes CASSEGASGGAADTQYF.

J is TRBJ1-2 and V is TRBV6-5; no firm D call. CDR1 and CDR2 (germline): MNHEY, SVGAGI. The V end lost 5 bases, the J end lost 3 bases, and 10 bases lay between the germline ends. This CDR3 is 13 amino acids long. The chain's CDR3 is CASSIDSDYGYTF. In DNA, the CDR3 is TGTGCCAGCAGTATCGACTCGGACTATGGCTACACCTTC.

The V and J genes are TRBV2 and TRBJ1-6; TRBD1 agrees at 7 bases. Trimming removed 10 bases from V and 5 bases from J; junction bases left unmatched: 11. The CDR3 runs to 15 residues. Germline CDR1 reads SNHLY; CDR2 reads FYNNEI. CDR3 in DNA: TGTGCCATATATACTCCGGGACAGCATAATTCACCCCTCCACTTT. It encodes CAIYTPGQHNSPLHF.

As regards this clone: Other nucleotide sequences from this sample produce the same CDR3. The V gene is TRBV20-1, the J gene TRBJ1-4; unclear D gene. The CDR3 is made up of 11 amino acids. V was clipped by 1 base and J by 6 bases, with 3 bases between them. Germline CDR1 reads DFQATT; CDR2 reads SNEGSKA (reference sequence). CDR3 sequence reads: CSARVDEKLFF. The CDR3 nucleotides read TGCAGTGCTAGAGTCGATGAAAAACTGTTTTTT.

The rearrangement uses TRBV19 and TRBJ1-2; perhaps TRBD1 as D (6 bases). The length of the CDR3 is 16 residues. Trimming cost V 5 bases and J 2 bases, with 18 bases left between them. Germline V CDR1 and CDR2: LNHDA, SQIVND (reference sequence). CDR3 bases: TGTGCCAGTAGTCCGGACAGCCATGCCCCCAACTATGGCTACACCTTC. Translating it yields CASSPDSHAPNYGYTF.

This chain links TRBV6-1 with TRBJ1-2, with D possibly being TRBD1 (6 bases). With 2 bases removed from V and 3 bases from J, the gap between germline ends came to 13 bases. This CDR3 has 15 residues. CDR1 is MNHNS and CDR2 is SASEGT in the germline V gene. CDR3 bases: TGTGCCAGCAGTGAAAGTTGGACAGACTACTATGGCTACACCTTC. Residues: CASSESWTDYYGYTF.

The J gene is TRBJ2-3, the V gene TRBV6-4; 8 bases are shared with TRBD2. Germline CDR1 MRHNA, CDR2 SNTAGT. With 0 bases clipped from V and 5 bases from J, the junction kept 7 bases outside the gene matches. This CDR3 is built from 16 residues. This CDR3 is CASSDSLVAGIDTQYF. CDR3 sequence (DNA): TGTGCCAGCAGTGACTCGTTGGTAGCGGGGATAGATACGCAGTATTTT.

This rearrangement joins TRBV28 to TRBJ1-4; no definite D call. V was shortened by 3 bases and J by 8 bases, with 22 bases between the two germline ends. CDR3 length equals 17 residues. Per the germline V gene, CDR1 is MDHEN and CDR2 is SYDVKM. CDR3 DNA: TGTGCCAGCAGTTTTTTGACCCCGGGCTTGAATTTGGAAAAACTGTTTTTT. It encodes CASSFLTPGLNLEKLFF. Together with reference TRBV28 and TRBJ1-4, the CDR3 gives the full variable domain: DVKVTQSSRYLVKRTGEKVFLECVQDMDHENMFWYRQDPGLGLRLIYFSYDVKMKEKGDIPEGYSVSREKKERFSLILESASTNQTSMYLCASSFLTPGLNLEKLFFGSGTQLSVL.

The genes are TRBV6-5 and TRBJ1-5; D ambiguous. This CDR3 comprises 12 residues. The germline V gene has CDR1 MNHEY and CDR2 SVGAGI. The V end was cut by 6 bases, the J end by 6 bases, with 9 bases between. CDR3 in amino acids: CASSPGSQPQHF. The DNA of the CDR3 is TGTGCCAGCAGCCCCGGTAGTCAGCCCCAGCATTTT.

The J gene is TRBJ1-4, the V gene TRBV2, with TRBD1 matching 10 bases. The CDR3 is 18 residues long. Germline values: CDR1 SNHLY, CDR2 FYNNEI. V trimming: 0 bases; J trimming: 1 base; junction bases outside the gene matches: 5. The CDR3, as DNA: TGTGCCAGCAGTGAAGCGGGGACAGGGGTTGGAACTAATGAAAAACTGTTTTTT. Residues: CASSEAGTGVGTNEKLFF.

The chain links TRBV28 to TRBJ1-2, with a weak D call TRBD1 (6 bases). The V end lost 7 bases, the J end lost 5 bases, and 11 bases lay between the germline ends. Germline V lookup: CDR1 MDHEN, CDR2 SYDVKM. The CDR3 length is 12 residues. The CDR3 nucleotides are TGTGCCAGCACAGGGGAGTGGTATGGCTACACCTTC. Its protein is CASTGEWYGYTF.

This chain connects TRBV5-5 to TRBJ2-4; possibly TRBD2 for D (6 bases). The germline gives CDR1 SGHKS, CDR2 YYEKEE (reference sequence). Trimming pared 0 bases from V and 6 bases from J, leaving 13 bases between. The CDR3 consists of 15 residues. CDR3 sequence: CASSLVLGGANIQYF. CDR3 coding DNA: TGTGCCAGCAGCTTGGTATTGGGGGGTGCAAACATTCAGTACTTC.

The chain couples TRBV7-9 to TRBJ1-2, with D possibly TRBD1 on 5 matching bases. V lost 5 bases and J 6 bases, leaving 19 bases between the germline ends. CDR3 length: 15 residues. Looked up from germline, CDR1 is SEHNR and CDR2 is FQNEAQ (reference sequence). CDR3 nucleotide sequence: TGTGCCAGCAGCCGCCTGGGCAGGGCCCTTGATGGCTACACCTTC. Encoded protein: CASSRLGRALDGYTF.

The V call is TRBV27, the J call TRBJ2-7, with TRBD2 matching 8 bases. V lost 2 bases and J lost 4; bases outside the gene matches: 7. The CDR3 extends over 15 amino acids. Germline V lookup: CDR1 MNHEY, CDR2 SMNVEV (reference sequence). CDR3 sequence (DNA): TGTGCCAGCAGTTTAAAACTAGCGGTAGGGTACGAGCAGTACTTC. It yields the protein CASSLKLAVGYEQYF.

The V gene is TRBV5-8, the J gene TRBJ1-5, with D tentatively TRBD1 (5 bases). Trimming cost V 1 base and J 5 bases, with 19 bases left between them. CDR3 size: 17 residues. Germline CDR1 reads SGHTS; CDR2 reads YDEGEE. CDR3 region: CASSLSHRSTRDQPQHF. DNA of the CDR3: TGTGCCAGCAGCTTGAGTCACAGGTCAACTCGTGATCAGCCCCAGCATTTT.

The chain couples TRBV10-3 to TRBJ2-1, with 7 bases identical to TRBD2. The CDR3 spans 16 residues. The V gene's germline CDR1 is ENHRY and CDR2 SYGVKD. V lost 1 base, J lost 4 bases, and 7 bases stayed unmatched. As DNA, the CDR3 is TGTGCCATCAGTGAGTTAGGTCGGGGGGTATACAATGAGCAGTTCTTC. It translates to CAISELGRGVYNEQFF.

This sequence joins TRBV28 and TRBJ2-7; the D is unclear. CDR1 and CDR2 from the germline V gene are MDHEN and SYDVKM. The germline V and J ends were trimmed by 7 bases and 5 bases, with 18 bases remaining between them. The CDR3 runs 14 residues. The CDR3 protein is CASTATLLLNEQYF. As DNA, the CDR3 is TGTGCCAGCACCGCAACTCTCCTCCTAAACGAGCAGTACTTC.

V usage is TRBV5-1 and J usage is TRBJ2-3; D is perhaps TRBD1 (5 bases). This CDR3 has 16 residues. The V and J ends lost 4 bases and 2 bases respectively, with 17 bases between them. Germline V lookup: CDR1 SGHRS, CDR2 YFSETQ. The CDR3 loop reads CASSPTLVGHTDTQYF. As DNA, the CDR3 is TGCGCCAGCAGCCCAACTCTGGTGGGGCACACAGATACGCAGTATTTT.

The chain uses TRBV10-2 and TRBJ2-5, with 12 bases aligning to TRBD2. Looked up from germline, CDR1 is WSHSY and CDR2 is SAAADI. This CDR3 is 15 amino acids long. Trimming took 5 bases from V and 4 from J; bases not matched to a gene: 5. This chain's CDR3 is CASSLAGGPSETQYF. The CDR3 coding sequence is TGCGCCAGCAGTCTAGCGGGAGGGCCCTCAGAGACCCAGTACTTC.

The chain is built from TRBV5-4 and TRBJ2-5, with 7 positions matching TRBD1. There are 14 residues in the CDR3. Losses at the gene ends were 2 bases for V and 2 bases for J; bases not matched to a gene: 3. Germline lookup yields CDR1 SGHNT and CDR2 YYREEE (reference sequence). The CDR3: CASSFGQVQETQYF. CDR3 DNA sequence: TGTGCCAGCAGCTTCGGACAGGTTCAAGAGACCCAGTACTTC.

The chain couples TRBV5-6 to TRBJ2-3; 7 bases are shared with TRBD1. The CDR3 spans 16 residues. J was trimmed by 4 bases and V by 2 bases; bases with no gene match: 10. Germline CDR1 SGHDT, CDR2 YYEEEE. CDR3 sequence reads: CASSFRQGQNPDTQYF. Here the CDR3 DNA reads TGTGCCAGCAGCTTCCGACAGGGACAGAATCCAGATACGCAGTATTTT.

CDR3: CAWSGGASNYGYTF. CDR3 DNA sequence: TGTGCCTGGAGTGGGGGTGCTTCTAACTATGGCTACACCTTC. This chain uses TRBV30 with TRBJ1-2; unclear D gene. The CDR3 sequence is 14 residues long. V lost 1 base and J lost 0, with 9 bases in between. Germline CDR1 is GTSNPN and CDR2 is SVGIG (reference sequence).